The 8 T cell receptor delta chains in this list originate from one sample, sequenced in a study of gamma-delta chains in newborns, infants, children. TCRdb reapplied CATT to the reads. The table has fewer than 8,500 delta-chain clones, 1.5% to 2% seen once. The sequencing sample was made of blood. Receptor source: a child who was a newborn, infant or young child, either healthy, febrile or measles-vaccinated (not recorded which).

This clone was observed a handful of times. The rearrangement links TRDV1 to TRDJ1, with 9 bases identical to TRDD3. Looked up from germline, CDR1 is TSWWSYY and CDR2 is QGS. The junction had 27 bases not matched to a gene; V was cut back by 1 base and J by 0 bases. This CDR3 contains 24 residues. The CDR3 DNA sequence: TGTGCTCTTGGGGAACGGGATTCCTACCAGCTGAGGATACTGGGGGACAGGTACACCGATAAACTCATCTTT. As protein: CALGERDSYQLRILGDRYTDKLIF.

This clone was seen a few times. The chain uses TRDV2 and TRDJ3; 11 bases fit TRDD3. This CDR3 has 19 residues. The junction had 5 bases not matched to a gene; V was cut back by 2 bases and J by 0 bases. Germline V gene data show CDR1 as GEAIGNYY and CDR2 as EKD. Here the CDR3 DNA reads TGTGCCTGTGACATACTGGGGGATAGGCGCTCCTGGGACACCCGACAGATGTTTTTC. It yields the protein CACDILGDRRSWDTRQMFF.

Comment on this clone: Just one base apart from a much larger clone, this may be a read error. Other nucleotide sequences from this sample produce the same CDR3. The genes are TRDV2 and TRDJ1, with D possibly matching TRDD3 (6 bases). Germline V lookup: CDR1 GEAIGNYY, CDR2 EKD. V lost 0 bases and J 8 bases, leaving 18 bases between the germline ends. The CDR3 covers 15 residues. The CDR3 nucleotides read TGTGCCTGTGACACCTTGGGGGCCATAGGACCGAAACTCATCTTT. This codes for CACDTLGAIGPKLIF.

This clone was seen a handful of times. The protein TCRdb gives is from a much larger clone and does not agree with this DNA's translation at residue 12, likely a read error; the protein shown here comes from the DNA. DNA for the CDR3: TGTGCCTGTGACACGGGATACTCGGCGGATAAACCCATCTTT. Translation: CACDTGYSADKPIF. The V gene is TRDV2, the J gene TRDJ1, with TRDD3 identical over 7 bases. Germline CDR1 and CDR2: GEAIGNYY and EKD. The CDR3 is made up of 14 amino acids.

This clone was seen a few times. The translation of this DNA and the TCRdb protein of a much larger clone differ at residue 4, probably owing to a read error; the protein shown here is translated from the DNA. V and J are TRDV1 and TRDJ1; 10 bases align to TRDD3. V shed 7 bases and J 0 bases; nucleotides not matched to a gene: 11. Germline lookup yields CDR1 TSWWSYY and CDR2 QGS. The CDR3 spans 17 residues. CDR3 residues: CALVEYWGIPYTDKLIF. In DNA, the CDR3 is TGTGCTCTTGTGGAGTACTGGGGGATTCCCTACACCGATAAACTCATCTTT.

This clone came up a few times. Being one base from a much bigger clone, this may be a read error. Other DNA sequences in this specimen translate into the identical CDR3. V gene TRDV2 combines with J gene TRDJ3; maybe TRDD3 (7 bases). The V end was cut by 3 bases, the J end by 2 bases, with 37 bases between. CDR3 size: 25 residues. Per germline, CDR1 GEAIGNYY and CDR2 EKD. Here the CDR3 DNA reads TGTGCCTGTGACCCGGTATGGGGAGAGTCTGGTGGATACGCCCTTCCCCCCTGGGACACCCGACAGATGTTTTTC. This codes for CACDPVWGESGGYALPPWDTRQMFF.

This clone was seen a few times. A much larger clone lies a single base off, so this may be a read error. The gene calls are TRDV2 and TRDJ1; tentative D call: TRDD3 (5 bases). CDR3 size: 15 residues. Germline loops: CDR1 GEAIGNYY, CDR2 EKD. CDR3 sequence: CARDTGRDFIDKLIF. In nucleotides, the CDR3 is TGTGCCCGTGACACCGGGAGGGATTTTATCGATAAACTCATCTTT.

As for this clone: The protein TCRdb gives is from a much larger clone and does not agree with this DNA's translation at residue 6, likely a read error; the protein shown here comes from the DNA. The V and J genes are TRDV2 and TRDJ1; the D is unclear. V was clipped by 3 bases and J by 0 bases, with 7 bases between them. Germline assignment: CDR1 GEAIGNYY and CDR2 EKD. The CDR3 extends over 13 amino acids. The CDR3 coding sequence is TGTGCCTGTGACCCGCCGTACACCGATAAACTCATCTTT. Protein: CACDPPYTDKLIF.